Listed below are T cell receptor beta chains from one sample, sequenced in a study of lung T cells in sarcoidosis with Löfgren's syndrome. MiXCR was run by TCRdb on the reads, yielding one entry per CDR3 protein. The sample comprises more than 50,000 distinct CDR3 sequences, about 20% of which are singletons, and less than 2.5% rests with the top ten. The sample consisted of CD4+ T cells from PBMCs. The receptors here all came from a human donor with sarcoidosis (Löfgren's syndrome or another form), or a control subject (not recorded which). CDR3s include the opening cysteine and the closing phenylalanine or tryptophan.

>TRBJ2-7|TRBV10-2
CASLQGVNYEQYF
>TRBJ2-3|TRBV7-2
CASSLVTLGTDTQYF
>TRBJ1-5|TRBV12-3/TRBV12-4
CASSPAYSNQPQHF
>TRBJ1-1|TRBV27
CASRPIRGRMNTEAFF
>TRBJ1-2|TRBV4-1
CASSPGTFPESYTF
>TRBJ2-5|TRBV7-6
CASSPPSGLAGGQETQYF
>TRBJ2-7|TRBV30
CAWGLGVEQYF
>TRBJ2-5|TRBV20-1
CSAPDGVVQETQYF
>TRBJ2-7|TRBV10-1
CASSESTWDRRKSYEQYF
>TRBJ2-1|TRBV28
CASSLPTYNEQFF